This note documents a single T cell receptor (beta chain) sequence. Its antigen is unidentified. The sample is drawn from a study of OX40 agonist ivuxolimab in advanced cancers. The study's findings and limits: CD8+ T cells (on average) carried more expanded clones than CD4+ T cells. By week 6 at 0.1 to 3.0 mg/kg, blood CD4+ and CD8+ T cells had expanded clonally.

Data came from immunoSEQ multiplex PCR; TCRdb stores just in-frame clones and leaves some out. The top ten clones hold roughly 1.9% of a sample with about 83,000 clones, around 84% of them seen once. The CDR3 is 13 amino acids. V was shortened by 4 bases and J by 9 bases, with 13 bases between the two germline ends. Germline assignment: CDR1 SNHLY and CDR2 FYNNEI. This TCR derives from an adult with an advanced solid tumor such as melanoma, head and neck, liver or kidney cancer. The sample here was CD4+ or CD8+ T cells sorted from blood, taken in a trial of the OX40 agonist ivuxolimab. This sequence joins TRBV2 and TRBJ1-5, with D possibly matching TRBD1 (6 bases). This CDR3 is CASSGSGELPQHF. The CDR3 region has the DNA TGTGCCAGCAGTGGTTCAGGGGAATTGCCCCAGCATTTT.